This T cell receptor (beta chain) is drawn from a study of blood T cell repertoires in COVID-19. The wider study: The origin of the acute and convalescent COVID-19 samples was the United States, Italy and Spain. T cells, B-cell-depleted T cells, or PBMCs provided the cDNA or gDNA that served as material.

This clone was found once. How the authors handled the data: Estimation of nucleated cell counts was performed using reference gene primer amplification. Repertoires were generated with immunoSEQ multiplex PCR, while TCRdb's copy carries only in-frame clones and drops some. Clonal size and the V and J genes are those of that table, whereas D and trimming came from the DNA. The profile shows around 94,000 clones, roughly four fifths of them singletons. CDR1 and CDR2 from the germline V gene are LGHDT and YNNKEL (reference sequence). The CDR3 length is 15 residues. V was cut by 0 bases and J by 3 bases, with 9 bases left in between.

The sequence was collected from a middle-aged man with active or convalescent COVID-19. The sample consisted of peripheral blood. The V and J genes are TRBV3-1 (or the pseudogene TRBV3-2) and TRBJ1-5; a weak D match, TRBD1 (5 bases). The DNA for the CDR3 is TGTGCCAGCAGCCAAGAAGGGGCCTCCAATCAGCCCCAGCATTTT. Translating gives CASSQEGASNQPQHF.